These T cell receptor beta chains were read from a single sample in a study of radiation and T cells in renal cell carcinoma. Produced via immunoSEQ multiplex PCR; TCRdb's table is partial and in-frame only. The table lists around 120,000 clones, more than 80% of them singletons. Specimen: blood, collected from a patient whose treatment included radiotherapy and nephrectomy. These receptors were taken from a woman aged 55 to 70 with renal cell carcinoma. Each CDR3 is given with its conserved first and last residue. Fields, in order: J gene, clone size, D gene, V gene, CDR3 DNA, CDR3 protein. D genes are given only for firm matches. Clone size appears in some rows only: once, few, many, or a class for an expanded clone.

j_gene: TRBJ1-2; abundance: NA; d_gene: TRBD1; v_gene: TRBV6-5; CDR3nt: TGTGCCAGCAGTGCCCAGGGGGGCTATGGCTACACCTTC; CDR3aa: CASSAQGGYGYTF
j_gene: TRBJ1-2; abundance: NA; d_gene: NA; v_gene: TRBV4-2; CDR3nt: TGTGCCAGCAGCCAAGAAATCAGGAGTTATGGCTACACCTTC; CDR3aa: CASSQEIRSYGYTF
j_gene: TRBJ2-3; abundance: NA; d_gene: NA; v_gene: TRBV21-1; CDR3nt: TGTGCCAGCATCCCGACTAGCGGGATGATAGATACGCAGTATTTT; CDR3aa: CASIPTSGMIDTQYF
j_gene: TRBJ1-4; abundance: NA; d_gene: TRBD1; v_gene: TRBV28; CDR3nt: TGTGCCAGCATTGCCACAGGGACAGGGGAAAAACTGTTTTTT; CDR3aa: CASIATGTGEKLFF
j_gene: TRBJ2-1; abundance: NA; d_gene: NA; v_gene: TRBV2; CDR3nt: TGTGCCAGCAGTGGGGCAGGGATCAGCTCCTACAATGAGCAGTTCTTC; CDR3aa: CASSGAGISSYNEQFF
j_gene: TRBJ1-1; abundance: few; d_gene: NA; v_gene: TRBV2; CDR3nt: TGTGCCAGCGGGCGCGGAGGGAGTGAAGCTTTCTTT; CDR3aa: CASGRGGSEAFF
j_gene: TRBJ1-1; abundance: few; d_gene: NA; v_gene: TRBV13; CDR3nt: TGTGCCAGCAGCCAAAGTGTTACTGAAGCTTTCTTT; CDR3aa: CASSQSVTEAFF
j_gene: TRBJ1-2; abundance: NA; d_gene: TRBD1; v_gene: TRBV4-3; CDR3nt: TGCGCCAGCAGCCGACGGACAGGGGGTGTATCCTATGGCTACACCTTC; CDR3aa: CASSRRTGGVSYGYTF
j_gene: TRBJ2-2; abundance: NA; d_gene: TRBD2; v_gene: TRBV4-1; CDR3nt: TGCGCCAGCAGCCAACAGTATGGACTAGCGGGTGGGACCGGGGAGCTGTTTTTT; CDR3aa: CASSQQYGLAGGTGELFF
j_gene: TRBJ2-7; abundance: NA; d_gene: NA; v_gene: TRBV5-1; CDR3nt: TGCGCCAGCAGCTCTAACCCCAACTCCTACGAGCAGTACTTC; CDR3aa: CASSSNPNSYEQYF
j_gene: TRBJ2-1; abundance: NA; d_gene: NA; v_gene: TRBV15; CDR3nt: TGTGCCACCAGCAGAGGGGGCCGGAAAAATGAGCAGTTCTTC; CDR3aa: CATSRGGRKNEQFF
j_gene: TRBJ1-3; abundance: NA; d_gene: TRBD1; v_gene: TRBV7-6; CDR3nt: TGTGCCAGCAGCTTAGGACGACAGGGCCCTGGAAACACCATATATTTT; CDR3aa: CASSLGRQGPGNTIYF
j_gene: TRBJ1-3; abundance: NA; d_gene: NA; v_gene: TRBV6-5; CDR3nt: TGTGCCAGCAGTGAAACCTTGACAGGAAACACCATATATTTT; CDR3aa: CASSETLTGNTIYF
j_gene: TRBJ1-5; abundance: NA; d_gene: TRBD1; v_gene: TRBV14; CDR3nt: TGTGCCAGCAGCCAGACAGGGTATACCCAGCATTTT; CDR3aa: CASSQTGYTQHF
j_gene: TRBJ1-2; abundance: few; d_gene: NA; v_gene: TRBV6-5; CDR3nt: TGTGCCAGCAGTAATACAGGGAAAGATGGCTACACCTTC; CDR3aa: CASSNTGKDGYTF
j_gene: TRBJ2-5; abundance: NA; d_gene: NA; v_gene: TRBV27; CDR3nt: TGTGCCAGCAGTTTATCGATGGCGGGAACAGGAGAGACCCAGTACTTC; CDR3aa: CASSLSMAGTGETQYF
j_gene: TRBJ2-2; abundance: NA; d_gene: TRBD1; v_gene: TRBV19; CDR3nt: TGTGCCAGTAGTCCCGGGACAGGGGACACCGGGGAGCTGTTTTTT; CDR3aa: CASSPGTGDTGELFF
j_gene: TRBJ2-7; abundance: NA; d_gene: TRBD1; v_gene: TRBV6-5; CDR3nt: TGTGCCAGCCGGACAGGCTCCTACTACGAGCAGTACTTC; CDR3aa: CASRTGSYYEQYF
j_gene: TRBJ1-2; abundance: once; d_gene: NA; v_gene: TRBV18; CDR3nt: TGTGCCAGCTCACCTACAGTTCAGTTAAACTATGGCTACACCTTC; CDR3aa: CASSPTVQLNYGYTF
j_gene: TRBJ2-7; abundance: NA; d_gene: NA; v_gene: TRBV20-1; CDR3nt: TGCAGTGCAAAACAGACCTACGAGCAGTACTTC; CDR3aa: CSAKQTYEQYF
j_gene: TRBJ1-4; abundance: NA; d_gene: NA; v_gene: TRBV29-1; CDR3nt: TGCAGCGTTGGACGGAGGGGAAATGAAAAACTGTTTTTT; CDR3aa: CSVGRRGNEKLFF
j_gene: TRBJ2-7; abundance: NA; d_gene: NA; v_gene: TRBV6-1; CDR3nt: TGTGCCAGCAGTGAGTGGGGGCCTAGCTCCTACGAGCAGTACTTC; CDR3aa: CASSEWGPSSYEQYF
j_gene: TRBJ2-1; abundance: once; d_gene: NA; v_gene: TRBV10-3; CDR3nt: TGTGCCATCAGTGAGCTAGCCAATGAGCAGTTCTTC; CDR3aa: CAISELANEQFF
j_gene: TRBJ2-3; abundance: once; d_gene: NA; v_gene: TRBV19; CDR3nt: TGTGCCAGTGGCCGGGACACCCACACAGATACGCAGTATTTT; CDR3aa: CASGRDTHTDTQYF
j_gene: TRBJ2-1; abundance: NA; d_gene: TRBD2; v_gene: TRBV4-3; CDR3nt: TGCGCCAGCAGCCAAGATCGACTAGCGGGAGTCAATGAGCAGTTCTTC; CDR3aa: CASSQDRLAGVNEQFF
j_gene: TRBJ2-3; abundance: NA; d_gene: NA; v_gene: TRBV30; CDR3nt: TGTGCCTGGGTGCCAATTAGAGGCACAGATACGCAGTATTTT; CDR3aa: CAWVPIRGTDTQYF
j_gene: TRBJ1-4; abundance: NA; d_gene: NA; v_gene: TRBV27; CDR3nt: TGTGCCAGCAGTTTACCCGGGACTAATGAAAAACTGTTTTTT; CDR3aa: CASSLPGTNEKLFF
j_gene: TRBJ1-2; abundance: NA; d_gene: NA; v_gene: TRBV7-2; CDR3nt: TGTGCCAGCAGCTTATTACAGGGACATTCTGGCTACACCTTC; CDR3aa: CASSLLQGHSGYTF
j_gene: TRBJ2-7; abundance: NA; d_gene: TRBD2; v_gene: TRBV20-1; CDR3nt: TGCAGTGCCGCGGGGGATCACGAGCAGTACTTC; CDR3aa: CSAAGDHEQYF
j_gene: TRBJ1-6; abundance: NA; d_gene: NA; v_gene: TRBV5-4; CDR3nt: TGTGCCAGCAGCTTGCAGAGCTCCTATAATTCACCCCTCCACTTT; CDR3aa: CASSLQSSYNSPLHF
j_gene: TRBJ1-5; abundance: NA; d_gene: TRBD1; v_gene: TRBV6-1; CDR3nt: TGTGCCAGCAGTGAAGCTCTAACAGGGGTGGTATACGAGCCCCAGCATTTT; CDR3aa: CASSEALTGVVYEPQHF
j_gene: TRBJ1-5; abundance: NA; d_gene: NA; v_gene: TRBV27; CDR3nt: TGTGCCAGCAGTTTAGGCGGGCTTAGCAATCAGCCCCAGCATTTT; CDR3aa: CASSLGGLSNQPQHF
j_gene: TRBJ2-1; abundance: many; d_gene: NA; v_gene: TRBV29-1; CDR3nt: TGCAGCGCTTATCTACAGTCGTACGACAATGAGCAGTTCTTC; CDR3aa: CSAYLQSYDNEQFF
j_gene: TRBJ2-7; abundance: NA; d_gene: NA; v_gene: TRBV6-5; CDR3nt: TGTGCCAGCAGTTACTCGTGGGGGAGAGAGCAGTACTTC; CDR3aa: CASSYSWGREQYF
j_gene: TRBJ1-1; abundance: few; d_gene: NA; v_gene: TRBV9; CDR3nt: TGTGCCAGCAGCACGAGGGGGGATGAAGCTTTCTTT; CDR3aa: CASSTRGDEAFF
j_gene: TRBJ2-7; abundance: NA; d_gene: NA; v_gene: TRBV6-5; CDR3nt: TGTGCCAGCAGTAGAAACAGGGACCTATACGAGCAGTACTTC; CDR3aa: CASSRNRDLYEQYF
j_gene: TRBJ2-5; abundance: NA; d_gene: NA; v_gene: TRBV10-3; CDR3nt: TGTGCCATCAGTGAGTCACAGGAGGAGACCCAGTACTTC; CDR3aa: CAISESQEETQYF
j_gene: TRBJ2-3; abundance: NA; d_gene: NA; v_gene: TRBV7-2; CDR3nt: TGTGCCAGCAGCTGGACTACAGGGACAGATACGCAGTATTTT; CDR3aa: CASSWTTGTDTQYF
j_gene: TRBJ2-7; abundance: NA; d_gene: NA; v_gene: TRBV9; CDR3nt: TGTGCCAGCAGCGTAGTTGGGCAGGGGATGGACGAGCAGTACTTC; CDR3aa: CASSVVGQGMDEQYF
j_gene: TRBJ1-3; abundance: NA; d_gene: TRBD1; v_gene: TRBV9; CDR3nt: TGTGCCAGCAGCGGACAGGGGAGCTCTGGAAACACCATATATTTT; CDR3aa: CASSGQGSSGNTIYF
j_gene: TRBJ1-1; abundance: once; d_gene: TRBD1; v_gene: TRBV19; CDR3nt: TGTGCCAGTAGTTTATGGACAGGACTGAACACTGAAGCTTTCTTT; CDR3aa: CASSLWTGLNTEAFF
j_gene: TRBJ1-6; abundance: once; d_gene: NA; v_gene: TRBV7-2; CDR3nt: TGTGCCAGCAGCTTATTGGTCGGGGGTTCACCCCTCCACTTT; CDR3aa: CASSLLVGGSPLHF
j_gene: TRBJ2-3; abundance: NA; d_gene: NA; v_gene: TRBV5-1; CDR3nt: TGCGCCAGCAGCTTGACGGGCGGGGTAATAGATACGCAGTATTTT; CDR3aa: CASSLTGGVIDTQYF
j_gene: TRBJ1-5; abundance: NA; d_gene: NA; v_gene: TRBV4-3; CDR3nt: TGCGCCAGCAGCCAGGATTTACAGGCGTCCAATCAGCCCCAGCATTTT; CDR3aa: CASSQDLQASNQPQHF
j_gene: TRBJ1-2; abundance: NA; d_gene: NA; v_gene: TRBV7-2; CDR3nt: TGTGCCAGCAGCTTAGAGGGCTCGAGCTTCAACTATGGCTACACCTTC; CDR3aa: CASSLEGSSFNYGYTF